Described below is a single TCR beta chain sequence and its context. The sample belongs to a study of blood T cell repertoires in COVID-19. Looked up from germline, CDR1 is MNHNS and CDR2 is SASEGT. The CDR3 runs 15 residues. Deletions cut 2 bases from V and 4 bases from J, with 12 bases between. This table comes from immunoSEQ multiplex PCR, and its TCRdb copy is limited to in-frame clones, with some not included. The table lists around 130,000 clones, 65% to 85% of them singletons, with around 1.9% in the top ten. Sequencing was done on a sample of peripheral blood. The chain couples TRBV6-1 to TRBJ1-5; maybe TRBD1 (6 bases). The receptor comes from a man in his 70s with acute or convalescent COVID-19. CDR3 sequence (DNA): TGTGCCAGCAGTGAAATTGGGGACAAGAATCAGCCCCAGCATTTT. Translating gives CASSEIGDKNQPQHF.